The following is a T cell receptor (beta chain) sequence with its context. Its specificity is unknown. The data belong to a study of cytomegalovirus exposure and HLA in healthy donors. Whole-study findings and limits: One variant, a missense change in DCLRE1C, was linked in a later analysis to TCR beta V- and J-gene trimming.

13 Jbeta primers and 60 Vbeta primers were used for the PCR. Original processing notes: Roughly 12 million shared chains were among approximately 80 million unique TCR beta chains counted in a later analysis. TCRdb's copy holds only in-frame clones and misses some; the assay was immunoSEQ multiplex PCR. The D gene and trimming were derived from the DNA, and the V and J assignments and clone size from that table. This table has some 200,000 clones, more than 65% appearing once. Sequences were obtained from PBMCs. The TCR sequence derives from a man in his forties or fifties in good health and CMV-seronegative.

CDR3 protein: CASSQDQGKPQHF. As DNA, the CDR3 is TGCGCCAGCAGCCAAGATCAGGGGAAGCCCCAGCATTTT. V usage is TRBV4-3 and J usage is TRBJ1-5; tentative D call: TRBD1 (6 bases). Trimming stripped 0 bases from V and 8 bases from J, with 8 bases between. Germline V gene data show CDR1 as LGHNA and CDR2 as YSLEER. CDR3 length: 13 amino acids.